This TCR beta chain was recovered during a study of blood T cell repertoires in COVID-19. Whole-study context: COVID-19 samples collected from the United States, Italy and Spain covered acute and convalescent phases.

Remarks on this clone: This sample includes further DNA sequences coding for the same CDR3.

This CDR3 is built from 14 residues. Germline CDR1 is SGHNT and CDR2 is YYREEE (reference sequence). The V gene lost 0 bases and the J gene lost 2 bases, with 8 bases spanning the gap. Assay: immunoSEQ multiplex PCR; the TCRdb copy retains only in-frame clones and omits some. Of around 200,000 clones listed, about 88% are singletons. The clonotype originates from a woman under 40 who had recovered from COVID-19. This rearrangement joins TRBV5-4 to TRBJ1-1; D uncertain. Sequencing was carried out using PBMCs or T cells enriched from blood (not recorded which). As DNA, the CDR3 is TGTGCCAGCAGCTTGGATGCGGGAAACACTGAAGCTTTCTTT. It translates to CASSLDAGNTEAFF.